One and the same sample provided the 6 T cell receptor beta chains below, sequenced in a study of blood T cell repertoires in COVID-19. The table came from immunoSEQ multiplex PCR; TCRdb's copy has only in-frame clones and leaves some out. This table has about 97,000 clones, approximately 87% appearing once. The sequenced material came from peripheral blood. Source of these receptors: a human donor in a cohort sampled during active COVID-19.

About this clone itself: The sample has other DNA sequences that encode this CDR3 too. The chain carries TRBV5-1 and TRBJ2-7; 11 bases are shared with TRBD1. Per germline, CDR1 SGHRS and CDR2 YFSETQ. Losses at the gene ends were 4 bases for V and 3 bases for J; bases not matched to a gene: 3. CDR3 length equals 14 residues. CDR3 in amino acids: CASSPGTGGYEQYF. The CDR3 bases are TGCGCCAGCAGCCCCGGGACAGGGGGCTACGAGCAGTACTTC.

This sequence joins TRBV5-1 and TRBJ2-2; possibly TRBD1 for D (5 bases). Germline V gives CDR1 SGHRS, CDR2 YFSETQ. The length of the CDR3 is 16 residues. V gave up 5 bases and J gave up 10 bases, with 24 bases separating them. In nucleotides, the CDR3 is TGCGCCAGCAGGAGAGACCCAGGGTCGGGTTATGCGGAGCTGTTTTTT. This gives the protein CASRRDPGSGYAELFF.

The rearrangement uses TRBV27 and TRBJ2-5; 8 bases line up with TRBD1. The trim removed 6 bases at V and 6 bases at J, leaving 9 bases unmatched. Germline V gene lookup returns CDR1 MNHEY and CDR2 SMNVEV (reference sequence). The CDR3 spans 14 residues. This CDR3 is CASSPGQELKTQYF. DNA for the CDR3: TGTGCCAGCAGCCCGGGACAGGAATTAAAGACCCAGTACTTC.

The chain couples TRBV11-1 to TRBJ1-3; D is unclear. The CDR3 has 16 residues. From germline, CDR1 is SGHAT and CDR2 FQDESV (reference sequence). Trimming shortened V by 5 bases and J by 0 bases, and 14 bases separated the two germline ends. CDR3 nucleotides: TGTGCCAGCAGCCTCTTAGAGGGATTCTCTGGAAACACCATATATTTT. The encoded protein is CASSLLEGFSGNTIYF.

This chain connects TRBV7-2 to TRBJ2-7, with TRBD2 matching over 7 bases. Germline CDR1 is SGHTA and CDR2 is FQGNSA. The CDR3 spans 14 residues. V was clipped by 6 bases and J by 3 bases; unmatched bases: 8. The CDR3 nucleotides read TGTGCCAGCAGTTACCGACTAGCATTCTACGAGCAGTACTTC. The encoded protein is CASSYRLAFYEQYF.

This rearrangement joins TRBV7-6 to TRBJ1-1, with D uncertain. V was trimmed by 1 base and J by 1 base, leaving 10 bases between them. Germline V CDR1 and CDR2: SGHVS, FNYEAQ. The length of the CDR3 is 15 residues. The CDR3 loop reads CASSLDSGPNTEAFF. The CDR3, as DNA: TGTGCCAGCAGCTTAGATTCAGGTCCGAACACTGAAGCTTTCTTT.